Below, 13 T cell receptor beta chains from the same sample are listed, as sequenced in a study of T cells of healthy individuals. TCRdb re-called the 5' RACE reads with MiXCR, one entry per CDR3 protein. The table includes fewer than 75,000 distinct CDR3 sequences, 16% detected once. The receptors originated from a human donor in good health.

This chain connects TRBV28 to TRBJ1-1; D is ambiguous. Per germline, CDR1 MDHEN and CDR2 SYDVKM. V was clipped by 7 bases and J by 1 base, with 16 bases between them. CDR3 length equals 15 residues. In nucleotides, the CDR3 is TGTGCCAGCAAACCAAGGTGGCAATGGAACACTGAAGCTTTCTTT. As protein: CASKPRWQWNTEAFF.

The gene calls are TRBV7-9 and TRBJ2-5; 15 positions match TRBD2. The V segment lost 5 bases and the J segment 5 bases; nucleotides outside the gene matches: 6. Germline CDR1 is SEHNR and CDR2 is FQNEAQ (reference sequence). The CDR3 length is 16 residues. The CDR3 coding sequence is TGTGCCAGCAGCGAAAGGGGACTAGCGGGGGGTGAGACCCAGTACTTC. This translates into CASSERGLAGGETQYF.

Regarding this clonotype: This may arise from a read error, as a much more abundant clone is one base away. Since the CDR3 does not end with the conserved phenylalanine or tryptophan, this likely comes from a read error. J is TRBJ1-2 and V is TRBV6-5; no clear D. V lost 6 bases, J lost 0 bases, and 14 bases lay in between. CDR1 and CDR2 from the germline V gene are MNHEY and SVGAGI. CDR3 size: 15 residues. CDR3 nucleotides: TGTGCCAGCAGACACGACCGGAAAGCTAACTATGGCTACACCTTG. Encoded protein: CASRHDRKANYGYTL.

This clonotype was counted at least ten times. The chain links TRBV28 to TRBJ2-3, with 11 bases fitting TRBD2. CDR1 and CDR2 (germline): MDHEN, SYDVKM. J lost 2 bases, V lost 7 bases, and 11 bases had no gene match. This CDR3 is built from 17 residues. The CDR3 region has the DNA TGTGCCAGCACCTCCTTAGCGGGGGGGCCTCCCACAGATACGCAGTATTTT. It specifies CASTSLAGGPPTDTQYF. The whole variable domain, remainder taken from reference TRBV28 and TRBJ2-3, is DVKVTQSSRYLVKRTGEKVFLECVQDMDHENMFWYRQDPGLGLRLIYFSYDVKMKEKGDIPEGYSVSREKKERFSLILESASTNQTSMYLCASTSLAGGPPTDTQYFGPGTRLTVL.

The genes are TRBV5-1 and TRBJ2-3; 7 positions agree with TRBD1. Germline V lookup: CDR1 SGHRS, CDR2 YFSETQ. The ends lost 1 base at V and 0 bases at J; junction bases unmatched: 5. CDR3 length: 16 amino acids. CDR3 coding DNA: TGCGCCAGCAGCTTGAGGGGGCAGTCTAGCACAGATACGCAGTATTTT. Translation: CASSLRGQSSTDTQYF.

This clonotype was detected a few times. The chain couples TRBV20-1 to TRBJ2-7; a possible D gene is TRBD2 (5 bases). The germline CDR1 and CDR2 sequences are DFQATT and SNEGSKA (reference sequence). Trimming took off 6 bases at V and 5 bases at J, with 11 bases between the two ends. The CDR3 is 11 residues long. CDR3 coding DNA: TGCAGTGCCCAGAGGGCGGACGAGCAGTACTTC. This gives the protein CSAQRADEQYF.

There are many counts of this clonotype. This chain uses TRBV28 with TRBJ1-5, with TRBD1 as a possible D gene (6 bases). The germline V and J ends were trimmed by 5 bases and 9 bases, with 20 bases remaining between them. The CDR3 runs to 15 residues. Germline lookup yields CDR1 MDHEN and CDR2 SYDVKM. The CDR3 bases are TGTGCCAGCAGTCAGGTTGGGGGCCGTTATCCGCCCCAGCATTTT. Residues: CASSQVGGRYPPQHF.

This clonotype was picked up a small number of times. V usage is TRBV7-9 and J usage is TRBJ1-3; a weak D match, TRBD1 (5 bases). V was shortened by 2 bases and J by 0 bases, with 14 bases between the two germline ends. This CDR3 is built from 17 residues. Germline V gene lookup returns CDR1 SEHNR and CDR2 FQNEAQ (reference sequence). The CDR3 bases are TGTGCCAGCAGCTTACCGTGGCCGGGGGACTCTGGAAACACCATATATTTT. Translating gives CASSLPWPGDSGNTIYF.

This clonotype was counted many times. V and J are TRBV20-1 and TRBJ1-4; D may be TRBD1 (6 bases). CDR3 length: 13 amino acids. Trimming stripped 1 base from V and 7 bases from J, with 10 bases between. Germline assignment: CDR1 DFQATT and CDR2 SNEGSKA (reference sequence). This chain's CDR3 is CSARGGAGEKLFF. In DNA form, the CDR3 reads TGCAGTGCTAGAGGGGGGGCGGGTGAAAAACTGTTTTTT.

The gene calls are TRBV6-2 or TRBV6-3 and TRBJ2-3; D assignment may be TRBD1 or TRBD2 (6 bases each). The CDR3 is 16 amino acids. CDR1 and CDR2 (germline): MNHEY, SVGEGT. With 2 bases removed from V and 0 bases from J, the gap between germline ends came to 12 bases. The CDR3 bases are TGTGCCAGCAGTTACGGCGTGGGGGGCAGCACAGATACGCAGTATTTT. It translates to CASSYGVGGSTDTQYF.

V and J are TRBV4-1 and TRBJ1-2, with D hard to call. The germline V and J ends were trimmed by 4 bases and 8 bases, with 14 bases remaining between them. The CDR3 extends over 13 amino acids. Per germline, CDR1 MGHRA and CDR2 YSYEKL. For the CDR3, the DNA is TGCGCCAGCAGCCCCATCGGAGCCGGCGGCTACACCTTC. This encodes CASSPIGAGGYTF.

The table lists this clonotype with a few counts. The chain recombines TRBV28 with TRBJ1-4, with D hard to call. This CDR3 spans 14 amino acids. Trimming removed 7 bases from V and 8 bases from J, with 17 bases in between. CDR1 is MDHEN and CDR2 is SYDVKM in the germline V gene. The CDR3 region is CASTVNSIQEKLFF. For the CDR3, the DNA is TGTGCCAGCACCGTGAACAGCATACAGGAAAAACTGTTTTTT.

This clonotype was counted between two and nine times. This chain uses TRBV10-3 with TRBJ2-7; 7 bases are shared with TRBD1. The V segment lost 8 bases and the J segment 0 bases; nucleotides outside the gene matches: 1. The CDR3 consists of 12 residues. Germline CDR1 reads ENHRY; CDR2 reads SYGVKD. CDR3 sequence reads: CAIRDSSYEQYF. The CDR3 coding sequence is TGTGCCATCCGGGACAGCTCCTACGAGCAGTACTTC.